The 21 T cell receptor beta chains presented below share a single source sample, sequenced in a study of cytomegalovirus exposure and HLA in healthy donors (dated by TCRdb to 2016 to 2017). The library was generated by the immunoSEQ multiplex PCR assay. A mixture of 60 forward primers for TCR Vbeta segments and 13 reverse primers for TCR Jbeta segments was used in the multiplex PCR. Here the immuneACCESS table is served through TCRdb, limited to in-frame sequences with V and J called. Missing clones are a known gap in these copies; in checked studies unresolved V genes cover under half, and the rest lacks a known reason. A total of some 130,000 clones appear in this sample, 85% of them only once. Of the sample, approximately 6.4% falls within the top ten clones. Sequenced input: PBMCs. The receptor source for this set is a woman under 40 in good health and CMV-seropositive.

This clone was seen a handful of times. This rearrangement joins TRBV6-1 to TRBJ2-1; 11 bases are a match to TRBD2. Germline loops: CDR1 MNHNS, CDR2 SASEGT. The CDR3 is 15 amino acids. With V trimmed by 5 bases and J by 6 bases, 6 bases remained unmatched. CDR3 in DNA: TGTGCCAGCAGTCCTCTCGGGACTAGCGGCAATGAGCAGTTCTTC. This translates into CASSPLGTSGNEQFF.

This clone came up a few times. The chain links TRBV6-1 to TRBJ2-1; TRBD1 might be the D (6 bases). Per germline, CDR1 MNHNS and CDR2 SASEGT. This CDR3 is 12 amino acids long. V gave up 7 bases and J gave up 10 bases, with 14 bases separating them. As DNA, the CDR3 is TGTGCCAGCACGAGGGCAGGGGTCGAGCAGTTCTTC. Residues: CASTRAGVEQFF.

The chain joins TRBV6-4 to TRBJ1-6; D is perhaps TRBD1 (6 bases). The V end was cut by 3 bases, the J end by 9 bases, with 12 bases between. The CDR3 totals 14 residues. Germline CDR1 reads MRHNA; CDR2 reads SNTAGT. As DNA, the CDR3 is TGTGCCAGCAGTGAGCAGGGGCGAGGTTCACCCCTCCACTTT. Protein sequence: CASSEQGRGSPLHF.

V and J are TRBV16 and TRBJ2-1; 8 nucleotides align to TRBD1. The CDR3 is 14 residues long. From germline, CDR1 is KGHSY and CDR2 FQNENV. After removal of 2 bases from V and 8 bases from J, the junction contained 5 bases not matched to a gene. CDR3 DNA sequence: TGTGCCAGCAGCCAAGTGTCAGGGGGCGATGAGCAGTTCTTC. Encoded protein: CASSQVSGGDEQFF.

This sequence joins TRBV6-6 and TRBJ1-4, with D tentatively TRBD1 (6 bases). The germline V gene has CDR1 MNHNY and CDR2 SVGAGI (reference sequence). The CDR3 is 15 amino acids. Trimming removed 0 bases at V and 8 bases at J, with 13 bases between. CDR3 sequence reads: CASSYSWSQGEKLFF. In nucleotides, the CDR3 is TGTGCCAGCAGTTACTCGTGGAGCCAGGGGGAAAAACTGTTTTTT.

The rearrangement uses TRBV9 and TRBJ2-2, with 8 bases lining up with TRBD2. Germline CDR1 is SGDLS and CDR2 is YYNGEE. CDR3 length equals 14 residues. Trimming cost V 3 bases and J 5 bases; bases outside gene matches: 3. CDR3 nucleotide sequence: TGTGCCAGCAGCGACTTAGCGGGGACCGGGGAGCTGTTTTTT. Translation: CASSDLAGTGELFF.

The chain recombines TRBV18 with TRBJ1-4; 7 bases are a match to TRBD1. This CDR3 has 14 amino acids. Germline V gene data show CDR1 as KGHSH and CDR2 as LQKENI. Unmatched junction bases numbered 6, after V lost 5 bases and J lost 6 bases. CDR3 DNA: TGTGCCAGCTCATCTCGACAGGGAGATGAAAAACTGTTTTTT. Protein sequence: CASSSRQGDEKLFF.

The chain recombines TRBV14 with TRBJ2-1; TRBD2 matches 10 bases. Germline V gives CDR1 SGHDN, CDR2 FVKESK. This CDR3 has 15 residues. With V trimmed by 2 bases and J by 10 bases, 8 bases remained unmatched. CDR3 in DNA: TGTGCCAGCAGCCAACTCGAGCGGGGGGGCAAGGAGCAGTTCTTC. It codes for CASSQLERGGKEQFF.

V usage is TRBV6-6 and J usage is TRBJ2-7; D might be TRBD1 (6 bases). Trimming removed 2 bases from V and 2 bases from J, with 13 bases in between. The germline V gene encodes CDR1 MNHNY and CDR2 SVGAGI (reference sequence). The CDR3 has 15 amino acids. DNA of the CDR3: TGTGCCAGCAGTTACACGCCAGGGGACCCCTACGAGCAGTACTTC. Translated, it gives CASSYTPGDPYEQYF.

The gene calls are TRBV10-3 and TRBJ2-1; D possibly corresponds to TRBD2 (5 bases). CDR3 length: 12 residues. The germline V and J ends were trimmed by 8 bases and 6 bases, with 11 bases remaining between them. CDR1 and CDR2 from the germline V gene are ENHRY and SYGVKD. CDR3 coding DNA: TGTGCCATCTGGGAGAGCGGCAATGAGCAGTTCTTC. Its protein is CAIWESGNEQFF.

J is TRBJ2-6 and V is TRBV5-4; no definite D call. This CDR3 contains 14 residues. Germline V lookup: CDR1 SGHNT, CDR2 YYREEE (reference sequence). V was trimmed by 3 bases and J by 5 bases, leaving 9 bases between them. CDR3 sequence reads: CASSSKAWANVLTF. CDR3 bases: TGTGCCAGCAGCTCCAAAGCCTGGGCCAACGTCCTGACTTTC.

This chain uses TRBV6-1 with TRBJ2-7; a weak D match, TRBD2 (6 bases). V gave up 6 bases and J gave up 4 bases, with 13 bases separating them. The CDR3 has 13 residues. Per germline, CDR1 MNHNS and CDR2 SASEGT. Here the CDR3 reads CASRARGEYEQYF. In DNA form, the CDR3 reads TGTGCCAGCAGGGCGCGGGGAGAATACGAGCAGTACTTC.

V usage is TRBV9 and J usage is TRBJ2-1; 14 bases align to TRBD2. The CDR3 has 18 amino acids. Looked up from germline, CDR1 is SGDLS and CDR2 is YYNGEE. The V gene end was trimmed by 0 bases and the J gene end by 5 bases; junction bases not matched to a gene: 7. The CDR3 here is CASSVGLAGGARNNEQFF. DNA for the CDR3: TGTGCCAGCAGCGTAGGACTAGCGGGAGGGGCAAGGAACAATGAGCAGTTCTTC.

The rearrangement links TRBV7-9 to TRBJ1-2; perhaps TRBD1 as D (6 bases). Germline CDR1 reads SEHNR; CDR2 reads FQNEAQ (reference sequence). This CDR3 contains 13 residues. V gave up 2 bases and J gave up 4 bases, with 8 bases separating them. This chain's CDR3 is CASSLPTGYGYTF. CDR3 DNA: TGTGCCAGCAGCTTACCGACAGGCTATGGCTACACCTTC.

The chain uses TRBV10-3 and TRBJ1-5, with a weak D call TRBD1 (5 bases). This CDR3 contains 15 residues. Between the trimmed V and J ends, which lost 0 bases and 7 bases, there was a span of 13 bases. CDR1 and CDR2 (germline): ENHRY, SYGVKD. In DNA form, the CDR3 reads TGTGCCATCAGTGAGTCAGGAGGGGTGAACCAGCCCCAGCATTTT. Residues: CAISESGGVNQPQHF.

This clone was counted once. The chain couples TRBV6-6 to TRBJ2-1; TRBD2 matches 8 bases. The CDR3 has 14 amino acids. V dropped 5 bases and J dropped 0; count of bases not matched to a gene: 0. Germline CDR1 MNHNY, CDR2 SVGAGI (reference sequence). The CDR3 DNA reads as TGTGCCAGCAGTACTAGCGGCTCCTACAATGAGCAGTTCTTC. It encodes CASSTSGSYNEQFF.

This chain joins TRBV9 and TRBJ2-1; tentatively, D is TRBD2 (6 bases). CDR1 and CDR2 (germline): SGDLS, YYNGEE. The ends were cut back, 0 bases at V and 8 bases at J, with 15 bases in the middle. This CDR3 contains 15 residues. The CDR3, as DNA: TGTGCCAGCAGCGTAGCTGGAGGGGCGGGCGATGAGCAGTTCTTC. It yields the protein CASSVAGGAGDEQFF. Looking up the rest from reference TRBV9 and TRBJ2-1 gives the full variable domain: DSGVTQTPKHLITATGQRVTLRCSPRSGDLSVYWYQQSLDQGLQFLIQYYNGEERAKGNILERFSAQQFPDLHSELNLSSLELGDSALYFCASSVAGGAGDEQFFGPGTRLTVL.

The CDR3 sequence: CASSLEARLEAFF. The DNA for the CDR3 is TGCGCCAGCAGCTTGGAGGCCAGGCTTGAAGCTTTCTTT. The V gene is TRBV5-1, the J gene TRBJ1-1; no reliable D call. The CDR3 covers 13 residues. Trimming left V 0 bases short and J 7 bases short, with 10 bases between. CDR1 is SGHRS, CDR2 YFSETQ, per germline.

CDR3 loop: CASSNGLAGANTGELFF. Here the CDR3 DNA reads TGTGCCAGCAGCAATGGACTAGCGGGGGCCAACACCGGGGAGCTGTTTTTT. The chain carries TRBV9 and TRBJ2-2; 13 bases agree with TRBD2. J gave up 2 bases and V 4 bases, and 5 bases lay outside the gene matches. CDR1 is SGDLS, CDR2 YYNGEE, per germline. The CDR3 extends over 17 amino acids.

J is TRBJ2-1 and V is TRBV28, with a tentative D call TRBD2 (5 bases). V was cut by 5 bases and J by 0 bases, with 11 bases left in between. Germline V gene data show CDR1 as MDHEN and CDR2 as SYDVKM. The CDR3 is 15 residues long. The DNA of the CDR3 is TGTGCCAGCAGTGTTTCGGGGAGCTCCTACAATGAGCAGTTCTTC. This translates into CASSVSGSSYNEQFF.

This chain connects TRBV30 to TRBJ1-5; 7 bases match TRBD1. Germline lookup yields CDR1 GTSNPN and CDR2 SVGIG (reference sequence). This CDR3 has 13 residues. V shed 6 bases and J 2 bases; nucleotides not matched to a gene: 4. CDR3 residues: CACDRVGNQPQHF. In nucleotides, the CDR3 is TGTGCCTGTGACAGGGTCGGCAATCAGCCCCAGCATTTT. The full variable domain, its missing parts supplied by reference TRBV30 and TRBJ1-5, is SQTIHQWPATLVQPVGSPLSLECTVEGTSNPNLYWYRQAAGRGLQLLFYSVGIGQISSEVPQNLSASRPQDRQFILSSKKLLLSDSGFYLCACDRVGNQPQHFGDGTRLSIL.